Sequencing of this T cell receptor (beta chain) was carried out in a study of cytomegalovirus exposure and HLA in healthy donors. Trimming took 5 bases from V and 6 from J, leaving 24 bases between them. The germline V gene has CDR1 SGHTS and CDR2 YDEGEE. The CDR3 loop spans 17 amino acids. Points from the study as a whole: TCR association rates varied by HLA locus in a later analysis, with DRB1 highest and HLA-C lowest.

Of note for this clone: Its matching antigen is unknown.

Amplification used 60 Vbeta primers and 13 Jbeta primers. TCRdb's copy holds only in-frame clones and misses some; the assay was immunoSEQ multiplex PCR. This sample yields about 180,000 clones, of which over 60% are seen a single time; 6.3% belongs to the top ten. The clonotype comes from a man aged 35-49 years in good health and CMV-seropositive. Input material: PBMCs. V and J are TRBV5-8 and TRBJ1-5; D possibly corresponds to TRBD1 (5 bases). CDR3: CASRSGGRGLLVQPQHF. The CDR3 coding sequence is TGTGCCAGCAGGTCAGGCGGGCGGGGCTTGTTGGTTCAGCCCCAGCATTTT.